The T cell receptor beta chain under discussion was sequenced for a study of cytomegalovirus exposure and HLA in healthy donors. Study-wide results and limits: The number of N-insertions in an Asian-associated ancestry cluster was reportedly below the roughly 660-donor mean in a later analysis. Reports described diagnosis of cytomegalovirus status by the classifier as highly specific and sensitive. The authors assumed roughly uniform sequencing depth across donors for presence/absence analyses. The analysis excluded some indistinguishable V segments, including TRBV6-2 and TRBV6-3.

This PCR relied on a set of 60 Vbeta primers and 13 Jbeta primers. Assay: immunoSEQ multiplex PCR; the TCRdb copy retains only in-frame clones and omits some. The sample has under 200,000 clones; over 75% are singletons. Per the germline V gene, CDR1 is SGHRS and CDR2 is YFSETQ. This CDR3 is 14 amino acids long. Losses at the gene ends were 4 bases for V and 3 bases for J; bases not matched to a gene: 6. Turning to this clone: Its antigen is unknown.

J is TRBJ2-5 and V is TRBV5-1, with 7 bases that match TRBD2. The specimen sequenced was PBMCs. The receptor was isolated from a human donor in good health. The CDR3 sequence is CASSRTSGEETQYF. DNA for the CDR3: TGCGCCAGCAGCCGGACGAGCGGGGAAGAGACCCAGTACTTC.